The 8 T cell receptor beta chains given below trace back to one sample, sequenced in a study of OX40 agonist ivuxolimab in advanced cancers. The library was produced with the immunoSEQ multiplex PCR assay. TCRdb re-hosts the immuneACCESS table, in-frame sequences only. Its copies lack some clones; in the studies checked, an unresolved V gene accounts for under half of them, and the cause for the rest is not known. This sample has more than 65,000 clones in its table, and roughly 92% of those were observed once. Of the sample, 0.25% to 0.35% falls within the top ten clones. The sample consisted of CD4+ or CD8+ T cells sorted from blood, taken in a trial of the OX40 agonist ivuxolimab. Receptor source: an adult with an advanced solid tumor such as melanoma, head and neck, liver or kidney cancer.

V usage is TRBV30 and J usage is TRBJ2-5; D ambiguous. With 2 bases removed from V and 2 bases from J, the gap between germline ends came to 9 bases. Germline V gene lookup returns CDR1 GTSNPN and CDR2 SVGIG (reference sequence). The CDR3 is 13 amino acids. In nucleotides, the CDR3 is TGTGCCTGGAGTAACAACCGGCAAGAGACCCAGTACTTC. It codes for CAWSNNRQETQYF.

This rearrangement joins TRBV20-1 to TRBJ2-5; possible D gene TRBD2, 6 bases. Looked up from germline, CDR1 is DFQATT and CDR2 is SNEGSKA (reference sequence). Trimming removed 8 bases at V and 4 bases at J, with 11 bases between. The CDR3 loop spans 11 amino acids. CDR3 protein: CSMGGLETQYF. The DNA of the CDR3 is TGCAGTATGGGGGGACTAGAGACCCAGTACTTC.

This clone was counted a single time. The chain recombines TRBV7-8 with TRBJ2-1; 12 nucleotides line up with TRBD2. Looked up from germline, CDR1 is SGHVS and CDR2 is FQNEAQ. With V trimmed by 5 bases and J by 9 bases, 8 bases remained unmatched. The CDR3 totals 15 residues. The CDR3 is CASSPTSGSLSEQFF. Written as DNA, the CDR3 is TGTGCCAGCAGCCCGACTAGCGGGAGTTTGTCTGAGCAGTTCTTC.

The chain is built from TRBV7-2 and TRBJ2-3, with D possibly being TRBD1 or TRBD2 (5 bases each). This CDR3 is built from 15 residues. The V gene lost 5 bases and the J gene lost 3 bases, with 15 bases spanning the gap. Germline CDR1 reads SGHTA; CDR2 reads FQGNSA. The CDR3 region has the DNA TGTGCCAGCAGCCCGCGACAGAAGCGGACAGATACGCAGTATTTT. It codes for CASSPRQKRTDTQYF.

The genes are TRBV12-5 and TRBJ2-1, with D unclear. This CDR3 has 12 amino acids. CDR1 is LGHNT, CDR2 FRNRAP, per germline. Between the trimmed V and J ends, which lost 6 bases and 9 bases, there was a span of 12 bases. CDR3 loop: CASGEVGFEQFF. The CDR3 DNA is TGTGCTAGTGGCGAAGTTGGGTTTGAGCAGTTCTTC.

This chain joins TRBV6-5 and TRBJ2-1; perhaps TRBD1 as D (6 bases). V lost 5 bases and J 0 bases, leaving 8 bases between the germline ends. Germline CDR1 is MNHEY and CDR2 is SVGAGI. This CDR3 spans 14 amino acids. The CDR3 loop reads CASSPTGSYNEQFF. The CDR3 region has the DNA TGTGCCAGCAGTCCGACAGGCTCCTACAATGAGCAGTTCTTC.

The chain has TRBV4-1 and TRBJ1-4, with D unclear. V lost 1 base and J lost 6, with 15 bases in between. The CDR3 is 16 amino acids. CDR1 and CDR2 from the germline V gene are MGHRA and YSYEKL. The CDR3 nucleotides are TGCGCCAGCAGCCAAGTCGGACGGGCGAGGGATGAAAAACTGTTTTTT. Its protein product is CASSQVGRARDEKLFF.

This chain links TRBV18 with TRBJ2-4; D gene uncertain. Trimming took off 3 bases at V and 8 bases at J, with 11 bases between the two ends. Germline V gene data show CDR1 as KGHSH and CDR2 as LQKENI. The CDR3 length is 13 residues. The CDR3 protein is CASSPPDSDIQYF. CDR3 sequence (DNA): TGTGCCAGCTCACCGCCTGACTCGGACATTCAGTACTTC.